This is a list of T cell receptor beta chains from one sample in a study of OX40 agonist ivuxolimab in advanced cancers. The assay was immunoSEQ multiplex PCR, and TCRdb's table has in-frame clones only and misses some. The table includes 70,000 to 80,000 clones, around 83% detected once. The sequenced sample was CD4+ or CD8+ T cells sorted from blood, obtained in a trial of the OX40 agonist ivuxolimab. The receptors shown here come from an adult with an advanced solid tumor such as melanoma, head and neck, liver or kidney cancer. The CDR3 runs from the conserved cysteine through the conserved F or W. Each record gives: D gene, J gene, V gene, clone size, CDR3 protein, CDR3 DNA. D genes are given only for firm matches. Size values are once, few and many counts, or a class for expanded clones, and some rows have none.

. TRBJ2-2 TRBV7-9 once CASGPRVPNTGELFF TGTGCCAGCGGACCCCGGGTTCCGAACACCGGGGAGCTGTTTTTT
. TRBJ2-1 TRBV6-5 . CASWTATPYGRQFF TGTGCCAGCTGGACAGCTACTCCCTACGGGCGGCAGTTCTTC
. TRBJ1-1 TRBV10-3 . CAIMESGGMGTEAFF TGTGCCATCATGGAGAGCGGGGGAATGGGGACTGAAGCTTTCTTT
TRBD2 TRBJ2-1 TRBV6-1 once CASSGLAGGWNEQFF TGTGCCAGCAGCGGTCTAGCGGGAGGTTGGAATGAGCAGTTCTTC
TRBD2 TRBJ2-1 TRBV28 . CASSFYPLGLVGMVNEQFF TGTGCCAGCAGTTTCTACCCCCTCGGACTAGTTGGGATGGTCAATGAGCAGTTCTTC
TRBD2 TRBJ2-5 TRBV4-2 . CASSQDVGGRATSETQYF TGTGCCAGCAGCCAAGATGTTGGCGGGAGGGCCACTTCAGAGACCCAGTACTTC
TRBD1 TRBJ2-7 TRBV25-1 few CASSRDRDPFEQYF TGTGCCAGCAGCCGGGACAGGGATCCTTTCGAGCAGTACTTC
. TRBJ2-7 TRBV11-2 . CASSLQTSYEQYF TGTGCCAGCAGCCTCCAGACTAGCTACGAGCAGTACTTC
. TRBJ2-5 TRBV7-2 . CASSLGGGAETQYF TGTGCCAGCAGCTTAGGAGGAGGGGCTGAGACCCAGTACTTC
TRBD2 TRBJ2-7 TRBV6-5 . CASSYPRGGGSYEQYF TGTGCCAGCAGTTACCCCCGGGGGGGCGGGAGCTACGAGCAGTACTTC
. TRBJ1-1 TRBV4-1 . CASSQEEQGFTEAFF TGCGCCAGCAGCCAAGAAGAGCAGGGTTTTACTGAAGCTTTCTTT
. TRBJ1-2 TRBV19 few CASRETPANYGYTF TGTGCCAGTAGAGAGACGCCAGCTAACTATGGCTACACCTTC
. TRBJ1-2 TRBV14 . CASSQDRSGGYTF TGTGCCAGCAGCCAAGATCGCTCCGGTGGCTACACCTTC
. TRBJ2-1 TRBV7-6 few CASSISLGHNEQFF TGTGCCAGCAGCATTAGCCTAGGACACAATGAGCAGTTCTTC
TRBD1 TRBJ2-3 TRBV27 . CASSLVTGGMVDTQYF TGTGCCAGCAGCCTGGTCACAGGGGGCATGGTAGATACGCAGTATTTT
. TRBJ2-7 TRBV11-3 . CASSLRSGSYEQYF TGTGCCAGCAGCTTACGAAGCGGTAGCTACGAGCAGTACTTC
TRBD2 TRBJ2-2 TRBV28 . CASSLGGLAGRSGELFF TGTGCCAGCAGTTTAGGAGGACTAGCGGGCCGGAGCGGGGAGCTGTTTTTT
TRBD2 TRBJ2-1 TRBV6-5 . CASSGAGVVDEQFF TGTGCCAGCAGTGGAGCGGGAGTCGTCGATGAGCAGTTCTTC
. TRBJ2-5 TRBV5-5 . CASSSEFTLQETQYF TGTGCCAGCAGCTCAGAGTTTACACTCCAAGAGACCCAGTACTTC
. TRBJ1-5 TRBV6-1 . CASSERGLPSGQPQHF TGTGCCAGCAGTGAAAGGGGACTGCCCTCGGGGCAGCCCCAGCATTTT